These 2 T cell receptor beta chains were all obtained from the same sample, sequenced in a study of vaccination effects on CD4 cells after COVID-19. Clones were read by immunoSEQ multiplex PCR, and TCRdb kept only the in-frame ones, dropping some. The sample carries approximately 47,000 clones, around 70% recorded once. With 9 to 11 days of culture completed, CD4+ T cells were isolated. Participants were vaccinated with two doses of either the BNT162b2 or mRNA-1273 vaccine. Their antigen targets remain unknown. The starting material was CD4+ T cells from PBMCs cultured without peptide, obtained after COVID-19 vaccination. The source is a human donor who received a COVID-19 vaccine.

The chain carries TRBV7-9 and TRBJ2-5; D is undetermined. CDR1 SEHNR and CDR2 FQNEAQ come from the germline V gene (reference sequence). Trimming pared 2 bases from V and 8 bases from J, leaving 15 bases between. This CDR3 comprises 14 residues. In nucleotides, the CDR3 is TGTGCCAGCAGCTTACATGAAAGTATAACCACCCAGTACTTC. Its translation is CASSLHESITTQYF.

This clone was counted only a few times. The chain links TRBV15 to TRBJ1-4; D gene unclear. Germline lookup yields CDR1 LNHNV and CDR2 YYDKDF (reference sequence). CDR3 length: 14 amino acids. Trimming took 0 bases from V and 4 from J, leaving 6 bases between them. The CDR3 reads CATSRDMRNEKLFF. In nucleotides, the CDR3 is TGTGCCACCAGCAGAGATATGCGTAATGAAAAACTGTTTTTT.